This TCR beta chain was sequenced in a study of T cells in Graves' hyperthyroidism and ophthalmopathy (dated by TCRdb to about 2019). In the study overall: To identify distinguishing TCR V-J signatures, a discovery cohort of around 100 patients was used, comprising 43 with Graves' ophthalmopathy and 57 with stable Graves' hyperthyroidism. In addition, the study compared T-cell repertoires in thyroid tissue and in blood from roughly six Graves' hyperthyroidism patients. TCR Vbeta CDR3 sequencing of 130 to 150 peripheral blood samples (over 40 ophthalmopathy, under 80 hyperthyroidism and around 17 progressor patients) is reported in the paper. Prospective prediction of ophthalmopathy was tested in an independent validation cohort of 18 to 20 hyperthyroidism patients and 15 to 17 patients who later progressed to ophthalmopathy. After sampling, hyperthyroidism patients received methimazole starting at 30 mg daily, and ophthalmopathy patients received high-dose intravenous methylprednisolone. The approximately 100 discovery patients were divided at random into training and test sets in a 7:3 ratio. Results the study describes overall, beyond this receptor: In cross-validation, a model built on a 13 V-J signature told ophthalmopathy apart from stable hyperthyroidism with under 90% sensitivity and around 83% specificity, and in testing the same model reached 80%/75%. No statistical method was used to set the sample size in advance, and investigators knew the group allocation. Blood samples also contained most of the expanded thyroid clonotypes (frequency above 0.001), which suggests that blood repertoires may reflect thyroid immune responses. During validation, the model predicted progression to ophthalmopathy a median of about 6.3 months ahead of onset, with almost 71% sensitivity and roughly 75% specificity.

Patients with uncontrolled infections, other autoimmune diseases, pregnancy or lactation were excluded. Diagnoses were established on the basis of clinical symptoms, serum thyroxine and TRAb, thyroid ultrasound, and orbital computed tomography. Total RNA was extracted using Trizol reagent, and RNA quality was assessed on an Agilent 2100 Bioanalyzer. Amplification of TCR beta CDR3 regions was carried out from RNA transcripts. The first round of RT-PCR for the TCR CDR3 was performed with the HTBI primer set and the Qiagen OneStep RT-PCR kit. The libraries were constructed in a second round of multiplex PCR and then size-selected and purified. Libraries were sequenced paired-end with 100 bp reads on an Illumina HiSeq2000. Per the authors' processing: SOAPnuke was used to process the raw data, with reads discarded if the reads contained adapters or uncalled bases, had a mean Phred below 15, or lacked an exact constant-primer or identifier match. COPE v1.2.5 was used to merge the high-quality paired reads, and each unique nucleotide sequence was defined as a clonotype. Clonotypes were aligned to IMGT TRBV, TRBD and TRBJ reference segments using MiTCR v1.1. The analysis was restricted to V-J combinations with a frequency above 0.0001, which together covered 98% to 99.2% of the repertoires. The TCS score was defined as the ratio of F50 (clonal expansion) to E x V (chaos), calculated using BLOSUM62-based TCRdist between CDR3 peptides within each V-J. Welch's t-statistics and random forest reduced fewer than 550 V-J features to 10 to 15, which were used in a naive Bayes classifier (R e1071). Thyroid-blood repertoire similarity was quantified with the Morisita-Horn index. TCRdb reanalyzed the raw reads on its own, using fastp at Q25 for trimming and MiXCR for clone calling, and kept in-frame beta chains. Entries that share a CDR3 protein sequence are merged under the most common genes and DNA. The V and J calls follow TCRdb's processing rather than the paper's. This sample gives 480,000 or so distinct CDR3 sequences in total; about 46% of them show up just once. Together, the top ten hold about 40% of the sample.

To note about this clonotype: Its antigen is still unknown. No clone much larger than this one lies a single base away; base qualities are absent.

The sample was peripheral blood or thyroid tissue (not recorded which). This receptor was identified in an adult woman with Graves' disease, either hyperthyroidism or ophthalmopathy (not recorded which).

The base sequence is TGTGCCAGCAGCTTAAATCGAGGGGGCGCCGGGAATTCACCCCTCCACTTT. Its protein is CASSLNRGGAGNSPLHF. This receptor chain uses TRBV5-4 and TRBJ1-6, with 7 middle bases fitting TRBD1. The germline V gene encodes CDR1 SGHNT and CDR2 YYREEE (reference sequence). The CDR3 has 17 amino acids, counting the end cysteine and phenylalanine. The DNA shown is the 51-base CDR3, in frame from base 1. At the junction V is shortened by 2 bases and J by 7 bases; bases outside the gene matches: 12. Joined to the reference TRBV5-4 and TRBJ1-6 proteins, this CDR3 gives the full variable domain: ETGVTQSPTHLIKTRGQQVTLRCSSQSGHNTVSWYQQALGQGPQFIFQYYREEENGRGNFPPRFSGLQFPNYSSELNVNALELDDSALYLCASSLNRGGAGNSPLHFGNGTRLTVT.